The 28 T cell receptor beta chains below all came from one sample that was sequenced in a study of blood T cell repertoires in COVID-19. Assay used: immunoSEQ multiplex PCR; TCRdb lists only in-frame clones, some missing. Of 120,000 to 150,000 clones in the sample, roughly four fifths were seen once. Sequenced: peripheral blood. The source of these receptors is a human donor with acute or convalescent COVID-19. The donor label of this sample is uncertain.

This chain joins TRBV3-1 (or the pseudogene TRBV3-2) and TRBJ1-6; tentatively, D is TRBD1 (6 bases). CDR1 is LGHDT and CDR2 is YNNKEL in the germline V gene (reference sequence). The CDR3 spans 14 residues. V lost 1 base and J 10 bases, leaving 11 bases between the germline ends. CDR3 amino acids: CASSQGGGGSPLHF. The CDR3, as DNA: TGTGCCAGCAGCCAAGGGGGAGGGGGGTCACCCCTCCACTTT.

This clone was detected a few times. Other nucleotide sequences from this sample produce the same CDR3. The J gene is TRBJ1-3, the V gene TRBV19, with 8 bases fitting TRBD1. Germline assignment: CDR1 LNHDA and CDR2 SQIVND (reference sequence). The V segment lost 3 bases and the J segment 8 bases; nucleotides outside the gene matches: 6. The CDR3 totals 14 residues. CDR3 sequence (DNA): TGTGCCAGTAGTATTGGACAGGGAGGTCACACCATATATTTT. Translation: CASSIGQGGHTIYF.

J is TRBJ2-1 and V is TRBV11-2; TRBD1 matches 9 bases. The CDR3 runs to 15 residues. The ends lost 4 bases at V and 6 bases at J; junction bases unmatched: 7. Germline values: CDR1 SGHAT, CDR2 FQNNGV. The DNA of the CDR3 is TGTGCCAGCAGCTCACAGGGGGCATTAGGCAATGAGCAGTTCTTC. Its translation: CASSSQGALGNEQFF. Full variable domain (missing parts from reference TRBV11-2 and TRBJ2-1): EAGVAQSPRYKIIEKRQSVAFWCNPISGHATLYWYQQILGQGPKLLIQFQNNGVVDDSQLPKDRFSAERLKGVDSTLKIQPAKLEDSAVYLCASSSQGALGNEQFFGPGTRLTVL.

V and J are TRBV7-9 and TRBJ1-4, with D perhaps TRBD1 (6 bases). V shed 2 bases and J shed 5 bases, with 9 bases lying between them. CDR3 length equals 14 residues. Germline CDR1 and CDR2: SEHNR and FQNEAQ (reference sequence). CDR3 region: CASSLTGGNEKLFF. The DNA of the CDR3 is TGTGCCAGCAGCTTAACTGGGGGCAATGAAAAACTGTTTTTT.

This chain joins TRBV7-9 and TRBJ2-7; D is possibly TRBD1 (7 bases). The germline V and J ends were trimmed by 5 bases and 6 bases, with 20 bases remaining between them. The germline V gene encodes CDR1 SEHNR and CDR2 FQNEAQ (reference sequence). The CDR3 is 15 residues long. The CDR3 is CASSPRSRGAGEQYF. The CDR3 DNA sequence: TGTGCCAGCAGCCCTAGGTCCAGGGGGGCGGGCGAGCAGTACTTC. Looking up the rest from reference TRBV7-9 and TRBJ2-7 gives the full variable domain: DTGVSQNPRHKITKRGQNVTFRCDPISEHNRLYWYRQTLGQGPEFLTYFQNEAQLEKSRLLSDRFSAERPKGSFSTLEIQRTEQGDSAMYLCASSPRSRGAGEQYFGPGTRLTVT.

A word on this clone: Other DNA sequences in this sample translate to the same CDR3. The rearrangement joins TRBV5-1 to TRBJ1-2; a weak D match, TRBD1 (6 bases). Trimming stripped 4 bases from V and 3 bases from J, with 10 bases between. This CDR3 comprises 13 residues. Germline V gives CDR1 SGHRS, CDR2 YFSETQ. CDR3 nucleotides: TGCGCCAGCAGCCCAGGGGTCGACTATGGCTACACCTTC. Translating gives CASSPGVDYGYTF. Variable domain in full (rest from reference TRBV5-1 and TRBJ1-2): KAGVTQTPRYLIKTRGQQVTLSCSPISGHRSVSWYQQTPGQGLQFLFEYFSETQRNKGNFPGRFSGRQFSNSRSEMNVSTLELGDSALYLCASSPGVDYGYTFGSGTRLTVV.

The chain recombines TRBV6-4 with TRBJ1-1, with D unclear. CDR1 and CDR2 (germline): MRHNA, SNTAGT. Trimming took 6 bases from V and 5 from J, leaving 13 bases between them. CDR3 length: 13 residues. The CDR3 reads CASSFSQRTEAFF. DNA of the CDR3: TGTGCCAGCAGCTTCAGTCAGAGGACTGAAGCTTTCTTT.

The V and J genes are TRBV21-1 and TRBJ2-3; the table names TRBD1, a call not compared with the DNA. TRBV21-1 constitutes a pseudogene. CDR3 length: 17 residues. The CDR3: CASSKKRGQGKTDTQYF. Here the CDR3 DNA reads TGTGCCAGCAGCAAAAAGAGGGGACAGGGAAAAACAGATACGCAGTATTTT.

The chain links TRBV11-2 to TRBJ2-1; 14 bases map to TRBD2. Germline-derived CDR1 and CDR2 are SGHAT and FQNNGV. This CDR3 is 18 amino acids long. The J segment lost 4 bases and the V segment lost 5 bases, leaving 10 bases of the junction unmatched. The CDR3 protein is CASSRLAGGPGGYNEQFF. CDR3 sequence (DNA): TGTGCCAGCAGCCGACTAGCGGGGGGGCCAGGAGGATACAATGAGCAGTTCTTC.

The chain carries TRBV7-9 and TRBJ1-1, with 7 bases lining up with TRBD1. Germline values: CDR1 SEHNR, CDR2 FQNEAQ (reference sequence). The CDR3 is 15 amino acids. With V trimmed by 1 base and J by 0 bases, 2 bases remained unmatched. The CDR3 sequence is CASSLEGTVNTEAFF. In nucleotides, the CDR3 is TGTGCCAGCAGCTTAGAAGGGACAGTGAACACTGAAGCTTTCTTT. The full variable domain, rest sourced from reference TRBV7-9 and TRBJ1-1, is DTGVSQNPRHKITKRGQNVTFRCDPISEHNRLYWYRQTLGQGPEFLTYFQNEAQLEKSRLLSDRFSAERPKGSFSTLEIQRTEQGDSAMYLCASSLEGTVNTEAFFGQGTRLTVV.

This sequence joins TRBV5-8 and TRBJ2-1, with 12 bases aligning to TRBD2. V was clipped by 5 bases and J by 7 bases; unmatched bases: 13. From germline, CDR1 is SGHTS and CDR2 YDEGEE. The CDR3 covers 17 residues. The CDR3 DNA sequence: TGTGCCAGCAGGTGGACTAGCGGGGCTCAGGCGCGAAATGAGCAGTTCTTC. This sequence encodes CASRWTSGAQARNEQFF.

This chain joins TRBV6-5 and TRBJ2-1; TRBD1 matches 9 bases. After removal of 2 bases from V and 3 bases from J, the junction contained 5 bases not matched to a gene. Per the germline V gene, CDR1 is MNHEY and CDR2 is SVGAGI. This CDR3 is built from 16 residues. CDR3 amino acids: CASSYGGTGIYNEQFF. The CDR3 coding sequence is TGTGCCAGCAGTTACGGCGGGACAGGGATCTACAATGAGCAGTTCTTC.

V usage is TRBV30 and J usage is TRBJ1-1, with TRBD1 identical over 8 bases. The V gene end was trimmed by 0 bases and the J gene end by 9 bases; junction bases not matched to a gene: 9. The CDR3 loop spans 14 amino acids. Germline CDR1 is GTSNPN and CDR2 is SVGIG (reference sequence). CDR3 in DNA: TGTGCCTGGAGTGTACACTCGGACAGGGTGAAAGCTTTCTTT. Its protein is CAWSVHSDRVKAFF.

The J gene is TRBJ2-5, the V gene TRBV2, with 7 bases aligning to TRBD2. Germline lookup yields CDR1 SNHLY and CDR2 FYNNEI. The V and J ends lost 8 bases and 7 bases, in that order; junction bases with no gene match: 10. The CDR3 extends over 13 amino acids. The DNA of the CDR3 is TGTGCCAGCGGGGAGGGTCGCCGCGGGACCCAGTACTTC. It yields the protein CASGEGRRGTQYF. Full variable domain (remainder filled in from reference TRBV2 and TRBJ2-5): EPEVTQTPSHQVTQMGQEVILRCVPISNHLYFYWYRQILGQKVEFLVSFYNNEISEKSEIFDDQFSVERPDGSNFTLKIRSTKLEDSAMYFCASGEGRRGTQYFGPGTRLLVL.

This clone was picked up one time. This rearrangement joins TRBV19 to TRBJ1-5; the match to TRBD1 covers 8 bases. The CDR3 runs 16 residues. V was pared by 0 bases and J by 6 bases, with 7 bases of the junction left unmatched. CDR1 is LNHDA, CDR2 SQIVND, per germline (reference sequence). The CDR3 nucleotides are TGTGCCAGTAGTATAGAGGGCCAGGGGGCGAGTCAGCCCCAGCATTTT. Residues: CASSIEGQGASQPQHF.

This chain connects TRBV19 to TRBJ1-2; tentatively, D is TRBD1 (6 bases). The CDR3 is 12 amino acids. The V end lost 7 bases, the J end lost 3 bases, and 9 bases lay between the germline ends. Germline V gene lookup returns CDR1 LNHDA and CDR2 SQIVND (reference sequence). The chain's CDR3 is CASNREDYGYTF. The CDR3 DNA is TGTGCCAGTAACAGGGAAGACTATGGCTACACCTTC.

This chain uses TRBV5-1 with TRBJ2-2, with 7 bases fitting TRBD1. Germline values: CDR1 SGHRS, CDR2 YFSETQ. The V and J ends lost 0 bases and 0 bases, in that order; junction bases with no gene match: 2. The CDR3 is 16 residues long. CDR3 DNA sequence: TGCGCCAGCAGCTTGGCCCAGGGGGCGAACACCGGGGAGCTGTTTTTT. This sequence encodes CASSLAQGANTGELFF.

The chain carries TRBV5-1 and TRBJ2-7; D perhaps matches TRBD1 (5 bases). This CDR3 contains 15 residues. Germline V gene lookup returns CDR1 SGHRS and CDR2 YFSETQ. Trimming removed 2 bases from V and 3 bases from J, with 15 bases in between. The CDR3 region is CASSFSPGNGYEQYF. DNA for the CDR3: TGCGCCAGCAGCTTCTCACCAGGGAATGGCTACGAGCAGTACTTC.

This clone was observed a few times. The chain has TRBV5-6 and TRBJ1-1; D remains ambiguous. Trimming removed 1 base at V and 5 bases at J, with 9 bases between. Germline V gives CDR1 SGHDT, CDR2 YYEEEE. The CDR3 runs to 13 residues. The CDR3 coding sequence is TGTGCCAGCAGCTTGATAAGAGGGACTGAAGCTTTCTTT. Translation gives CASSLIRGTEAFF.

This clone was detected a few times. CDR3 in amino acids: CAIWDRGNYGYTF. The CDR3 DNA reads TGTGCCATCTGGGACAGGGGTAACTATGGCTACACCTTC. This chain joins TRBV19 and TRBJ1-2; 10 positions agree with TRBD1. The CDR3 loop spans 13 amino acids. Germline V gene data show CDR1 as LNHDA and CDR2 as SQIVND (reference sequence). The ends lost 10 bases at V and 1 base at J; junction bases unmatched: 3.

V gene TRBV5-1 combines with J gene TRBJ2-7, with 8 positions matching TRBD1. CDR1 and CDR2 from the germline V gene are SGHRS and YFSETQ. The CDR3 length is 17 residues. V lost 4 bases and J lost 7; bases outside the gene matches: 19. Here the CDR3 reads CASSTGQGAGGVREQYF. For the CDR3, the DNA is TGCGCCAGCAGCACCGGACAGGGAGCGGGTGGTGTGAGAGAGCAGTACTTC.

J is TRBJ2-5 and V is TRBV5-1, with 9 bases aligning to TRBD1. Germline-derived CDR1 and CDR2 are SGHRS and YFSETQ. Trimming at V came to 5 bases and at J to 5 bases, leaving 10 bases not matched to a gene. This CDR3 has 15 amino acids. The CDR3 coding sequence is TGCGCCAGCAGTACAGGGGGCATCGAGGGGGAGACCCAGTACTTC. Amino acid sequence: CASSTGGIEGETQYF.

For the CDR3, the DNA is TGTGCCAGCAGCGTAGGTGCGGGGGGGAGGAATGAGCAGTTCTTC. Its translation is CASSVGAGGRNEQFF. The rearrangement links TRBV9 to TRBJ2-1, with 9 bases matching TRBD2. J was trimmed by 7 bases and V by 0 bases; bases with no gene match: 5. CDR1 is SGDLS and CDR2 is YYNGEE in the germline V gene. The CDR3 has 15 amino acids.

The chain is built from TRBV2 and TRBJ1-2, with TRBD1 as a possible D gene (5 bases). CDR3 length: 14 residues. Germline values: CDR1 SNHLY, CDR2 FYNNEI. V lost 6 bases and J 2 bases, leaving 13 bases between the germline ends. CDR3 loop: CASRPRGGNYGYTF. The CDR3 DNA reads as TGTGCCAGCAGGCCTCGGGGGGGGAACTATGGCTACACCTTC.

The CDR3 nucleotides read TGCAGCGTTGTTTTAGGGGCCGGAACTGAAGCTTTCTTT. Protein: CSVVLGAGTEAFF. The V call is TRBV29-1, the J call TRBJ1-1, with D possibly being TRBD1 (5 bases). CDR1 is SQVTM and CDR2 is ANQGSEA in the germline V gene. This CDR3 is 13 amino acids long. Trimming stripped 4 bases from V and 5 bases from J, with 14 bases between.

As to this clone: Other DNA sequences from this sample encode an identical CDR3 as well. DNA of the CDR3: TGTGCCAGTAGTTCTCAGGGGGGTCAGCCCCAGCATTTT. It translates to CASSSQGGQPQHF. This chain joins TRBV19 and TRBJ1-5, with 7 bases identical to TRBD1. With 5 bases clipped from V and 6 bases from J, the junction kept 4 bases outside the gene matches. Germline lookup yields CDR1 LNHDA and CDR2 SQIVND (reference sequence). The CDR3 is made up of 13 amino acids.

For the CDR3, the DNA is TGTGCCAGCAGCCAACGGGACAGGTTAAATGGGAATGAGCAGTTCTTC. Translation gives CASSQRDRLNGNEQFF. The V and J genes are TRBV3-1 (or the pseudogene TRBV3-2) and TRBJ2-1; TRBD1 matches 8 bases. Trimming at V came to 2 bases and at J to 7 bases, leaving 10 bases not matched to a gene. The CDR3 runs to 16 residues. Germline V gives CDR1 LGHDT, CDR2 YNNKEL (reference sequence).

As for this clone: Mismatch with germline at one junction end may stem from a read error. This chain uses TRBV9 with TRBJ2-3; 9 nucleotides agree with TRBD1. The CDR3 is 12 residues long. From germline, CDR1 is SGDLS and CDR2 YYNGEE. The CDR3 bases are TGTGCCAGCAGGGACCCGGGACAGGGTCTTAATTTT. This translates into CASRDPGQGLNF.